This TCR beta chain was sequenced for a study of cytomegalovirus exposure and HLA in healthy donors. From germline, CDR1 is MNHEY and CDR2 SVGAGI. V was clipped by 0 bases and J by 1 base, with 12 bases between them. The CDR3 covers 16 residues. This clone was picked up a small number of times. Primers included in the PCR were 60 Vbeta and 13 Jbeta primers. Some clones are missing from TCRdb's copy, which holds only in-frame ones; the method was immunoSEQ multiplex PCR. The sample comprises 150,000 to 200,000 clones, approximately 70% of which are singletons, and roughly 6.6% rests with the top ten. The sample taken for sequencing was PBMCs. The TCR comes from a man aged 40-49 years in good health and CMV-seropositive. V is TRBV6-5 and J is TRBJ1-1; no reliable D call. CDR3 coding DNA: TGTGCCAGCAGTTACTCGAGTGGGGAGAAGAACACTGAAGCTTTCTTT. Protein: CASSYSSGEKNTEAFF.